The TCR beta chain described here comes from a study of human T cells and chemical hapten exposure. Study-wide background: Small pooled library volume differences mainly caused per-sample TCR yield variation. Points from the study as a whole: Expanded TCRs grouped into significantly more large CDR3 similarity clusters than controls produced. Positive correlation was observed between PT1 expanded TCR counts and patch test score.

Trimming stripped 3 bases from V and 3 bases from J, with 15 bases between. The CDR3 extends over 15 amino acids. Germline V CDR1 and CDR2: MNHEY, SVGAGI. This clonotype has just a few counts. Its antigen is undetermined. Stated time point: patch test 3, about 24 weeks after DPC sensitization. The treatment was: therapeutic diphenylcyclopropenone sensitization with weekly scalp DPC. TCRdb re-derived calls from the RACE reads in MiXCR, one entry per CDR3 protein. The profile shows roughly 62,000 distinct CDR3 sequences, roughly 12% of them singletons. The source is a man under 40 with alopecia areata. Some clones in this sample may be carry-over from other donors' samples. This chain links TRBV6-5 with TRBJ2-7; tentative D call: TRBD2 (6 bases). The source was whole blood, collected in connection with sensitization to the hapten diphenylcyclopropenone (DPC). This CDR3 reads CASSYRRERGYEQYF. CDR3 nucleotides: TGTGCCAGCAGTTATAGGAGGGAAAGGGGCTACGAGCAGTACTTC.